The 10 T cell receptor beta chains given below trace back to one sample, sequenced in a study of OX40 agonist ivuxolimab in advanced cancers. Libraries came from the immunoSEQ multiplex PCR assay. Drawn from immuneACCESS, this table holds only the in-frame rearrangements with V and J called that TCRdb kept. Clones are partly lost; checked studies trace under half to an unresolved V gene and leave the rest unexplained. A total of about 94,000 clones appear in this sample, over 75% of them only once. Of the sample, around 0.28% falls within the top ten clones. Here the sequenced sample was CD4+ or CD8+ T cells sorted from blood, taken in a trial of the OX40 agonist ivuxolimab. All receptors come from an adult with an advanced solid tumor such as melanoma, head and neck, liver or kidney cancer.

The chain recombines TRBV7-1 with TRBJ2-1, with D possibly being TRBD1 or TRBD2 (5 bases each). TRBV7-1 counts as an open reading frame of uncertain function. V lost 4 bases to trimming and J lost 9 bases, with 16 bases between them. This CDR3 has 14 amino acids. As DNA, the CDR3 is TGTGCCAGCAGCTTTAGCAGGGCCCGGGGTGAGCAGTTCTTC. It codes for CASSFSRARGEQFF.

V usage is TRBV2 and J usage is TRBJ1-4, with 8 bases fitting TRBD1. The V segment lost 5 bases and the J segment 4 bases; nucleotides outside the gene matches: 3. CDR1 is SNHLY, CDR2 FYNNEI, per germline. The CDR3 extends over 14 amino acids. The CDR3 DNA is TGTGCCAGCAGTCCAGACAGGGGTAATGAAAAACTGTTTTTT. Encoded protein: CASSPDRGNEKLFF.

J is TRBJ2-2 and V is TRBV11-3, with 7 bases aligning to TRBD1. Germline CDR1 is SGHNT and CDR2 is YENEEA. The CDR3 runs 15 residues. Trimming took 2 bases from V and 5 from J; bases not matched to a gene: 5. CDR3: CASSLRQGSTGELFF. The DNA of the CDR3 is TGTGCCAGCAGCTTAAGACAGGGTTCGACCGGGGAGCTGTTTTTT.

V is TRBV29-1 and J is TRBJ2-7; 8 bases fit TRBD2. The germline V gene has CDR1 SQVTM and CDR2 ANQGSEA. The CDR3 has 16 residues. V shed 8 bases, J shed 5 bases, and the junction held 20 bases outside the gene matches. The CDR3 DNA reads as TGCAGCACTGCGGGGGGAGCGGGACGCCCCAGCCACGAGCAGTACTTC. Translated: CSTAGGAGRPSHEQYF.

The rearrangement uses TRBV2 and TRBJ1-5; D not resolved. V lost 3 bases and J 7 bases, leaving 19 bases between the germline ends. Germline assignment: CDR1 SNHLY and CDR2 FYNNEI. The CDR3 loop spans 16 amino acids. Here the CDR3 DNA reads TGTGCCAGCAGTGACCCGGGAGACACCACGGGGCAGCCCCAGCATTTT. Its translation is CASSDPGDTTGQPQHF.

V usage is TRBV6-1 and J usage is TRBJ1-2; D remains unclear. V lost 2 bases and J lost 8, with 24 bases in between. This CDR3 has 17 residues. Germline V gives CDR1 MNHNS, CDR2 SASEGT. The CDR3, as DNA: TGTGCCAGCAGTGAAAGATTGGGGAGTCTCCCCTCGGAGGGCTACACCTTC. It yields the protein CASSERLGSLPSEGYTF.

V is TRBV30 and J is TRBJ1-2, with 9 bases aligning to TRBD1. The CDR3 runs to 15 residues. Germline-derived CDR1 and CDR2 are GTSNPN and SVGIG (reference sequence). The V and J ends lost 2 bases and 3 bases, in that order; junction bases with no gene match: 7. In nucleotides, the CDR3 is TGTGCCTGGAGTCACCGAACAGGGGGCGACTATGGCTACACCTTC. Its protein is CAWSHRTGGDYGYTF.

This clone was recorded a few times. V gene TRBV14 combines with J gene TRBJ1-1, with D unclear. The germline V gene encodes CDR1 SGHDN and CDR2 FVKESK. Deletions cut 7 bases from V and 3 bases from J, with 6 bases between. The CDR3 contains 11 residues. This CDR3 reads CASKGYTEAFF. CDR3 DNA: TGTGCCAGCAAGGGATACACTGAAGCTTTCTTT.

The rearrangement joins TRBV19 to TRBJ1-5; maybe TRBD1 (6 bases). CDR1 LNHDA and CDR2 SQIVND come from the germline V gene (reference sequence). Trimming took off 1 base at V and 6 bases at J, with 16 bases between the two ends. The CDR3 contains 16 residues. The CDR3 sequence is CASSIGGRGGFQPQHF. The CDR3 DNA follows: TGTGCCAGTAGTATAGGAGGTAGGGGGGGCTTTCAGCCCCAGCATTTT. Looking up the rest from reference TRBV19 and TRBJ1-5 gives the full variable domain: DGGITQSPKYLFRKEGQNVTLSCEQNLNHDAMYWYRQDPGQGLRLIYYSQIVNDFQKGDIAEGYSVSREKKESFPLTVTSAQKNPTAFYLCASSIGGRGGFQPQHFGDGTRLSIL.

V gene TRBV2 combines with J gene TRBJ2-5; possibly TRBD2 for D (6 bases). There are 13 residues in the CDR3. Germline V lookup: CDR1 SNHLY, CDR2 FYNNEI. V was cut by 9 bases and J by 7 bases, with 18 bases left in between. CDR3 DNA: TGTGCCAGGGGTCCTCCGCGGGAAGGGACCCAGTACTTC. Protein sequence: CARGPPREGTQYF.